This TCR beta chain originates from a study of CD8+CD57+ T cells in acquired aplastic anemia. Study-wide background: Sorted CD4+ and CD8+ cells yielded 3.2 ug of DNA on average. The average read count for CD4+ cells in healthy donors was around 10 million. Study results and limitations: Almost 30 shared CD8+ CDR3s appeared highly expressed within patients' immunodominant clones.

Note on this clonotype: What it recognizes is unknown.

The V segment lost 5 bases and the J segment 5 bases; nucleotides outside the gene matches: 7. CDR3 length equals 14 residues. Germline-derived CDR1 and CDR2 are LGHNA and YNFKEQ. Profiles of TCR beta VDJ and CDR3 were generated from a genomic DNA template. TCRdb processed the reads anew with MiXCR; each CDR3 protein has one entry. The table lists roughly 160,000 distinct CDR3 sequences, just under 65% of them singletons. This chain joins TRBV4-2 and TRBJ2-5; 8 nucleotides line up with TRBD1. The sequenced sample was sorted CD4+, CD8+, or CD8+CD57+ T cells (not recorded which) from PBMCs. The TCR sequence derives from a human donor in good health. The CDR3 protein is CASSWATGEETQYF. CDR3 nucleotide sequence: TGTGCCAGCAGCTGGGCGACAGGGGAGGAGACCCAGTACTTC.